Below, 18 T cell receptor beta chains from the same sample are listed, as sequenced in a study of identical twins. A single record per CDR3 protein comes from TCRdb applying MiXCR to the 5' RACE reads. The sample holds about 720,000 distinct CDR3 sequences, 8.6% seen once. The same specimen was also included in a second study, on yellow fever vaccine responses in identical twins.

The material sequenced was PBMCs. The receptors here all came from a woman under 30 in good health.

The rearrangement uses TRBV4-2 and TRBJ2-5; D is tentatively TRBD1 or TRBD2 (5 bases each). CDR1 and CDR2 (germline): LGHNA, YNFKEQ. The CDR3 loop spans 15 amino acids. V lost 0 bases to trimming and J lost 0 bases, with 8 bases between them. DNA of the CDR3: TGTGCCAGCAGCCAAGAAGAGGGGCACCAAGAGACCCAGTACTTC. It translates to CASSQEEGHQETQYF.

This clonotype was found a few times. The chain carries TRBV20-1 and TRBJ2-3, with 13 bases that match TRBD2. The CDR3 contains 15 residues. The germline CDR1 and CDR2 sequences are DFQATT and SNEGSKA (reference sequence). Trimming at V came to 5 bases and at J to 3 bases, leaving 5 bases not matched to a gene. The chain's CDR3 is CSAAGTSGETDTQYF. The CDR3 bases are TGCAGTGCTGCCGGGACTAGCGGGGAAACAGATACGCAGTATTTT.

This chain links TRBV30 with TRBJ2-7; D is perhaps TRBD1 (6 bases). Germline V lookup: CDR1 GTSNPN, CDR2 SVGIG (reference sequence). This CDR3 has 12 residues. The V end lost 7 bases, the J end lost 7 bases, and 17 bases lay between the germline ends. The CDR3, as DNA: TGTGCCTCCGGGAAACAGGGTGGGGAGCAGTACTTC. Protein product: CASGKQGGEQYF. Variable domain in full (rest from reference TRBV30 and TRBJ2-7): SQTIHQWPATLVQPVGSPLSLECTVEGTSNPNLYWYRQAAGRGLQLLFYSVGIGQISSEVPQNLSASRPQDRQFILSSKKLLLSDSGFYLCASGKQGGEQYFGPGTRLTVT.

J is TRBJ2-5 and V is TRBV29-1; tentative D call: TRBD1 (5 bases). The CDR3 is 11 amino acids. CDR1 SQVTM and CDR2 ANQGSEA come from the germline V gene. The CDR3 DNA follows: TGCAACGCTCAAGGGGAAGAGACCCAGTACTTC. Residues: CNAQGEETQYF.

There are many counts of this clonotype. The CDR3 DNA sequence: TGCGCCAGCAGCCAAGATCGTGGGCAGGGCTACGAGCAGTACTTC. Its protein product is CASSQDRGQGYEQYF. This chain joins TRBV4-3 and TRBJ2-7, with D maybe TRBD1 (5 bases). This CDR3 region has 15 residues. V was trimmed by 0 bases and J by 3 bases, leaving 12 bases between them. Germline-derived CDR1 and CDR2 are LGHNA and YSLEER.

A few counts support this clonotype. CDR3 loop: CATLRVTGMSSEAFF. CDR3 coding DNA: TGTGCCACCCTGAGGGTAACAGGGATGTCGAGTGAAGCTTTCTTT. The chain has TRBV27 and TRBJ1-1; the D gene is possibly TRBD1 (6 bases). Looked up from germline, CDR1 is MNHEY and CDR2 is SMNVEV (reference sequence). V dropped 10 bases and J dropped 7 bases, with 25 bases sitting between them. This CDR3 comprises 15 residues.

This clonotype was picked up many times. This chain joins TRBV7-8 and TRBJ2-3; a possible D gene is TRBD2 (6 bases). V shed 4 bases and J shed 7 bases, with 18 bases lying between them. The CDR3 covers 15 residues. Germline CDR1 reads SGHVS; CDR2 reads FQNEAQ. CDR3: CASSWGASEANTQYF. The DNA for the CDR3 is TGTGCCAGCAGCTGGGGAGCTAGCGAGGCTAATACGCAGTATTTT. The full variable domain, its missing parts supplied by reference TRBV7-8 and TRBJ2-3, is GAGVSQSPRYKVAKRGQDVALRCDPISGHVSLFWYQQALGQGPEFLTYFQNEAQLDKSGLPSDRFFAERPEGSVSTLKIQRTQQEDSAVYLCASSWGASEANTQYFGPGTRLTVL.

The rearrangement links TRBV7-2 to TRBJ2-5; D might be TRBD1 or TRBD2, each matching 7 bases. CDR1 is SGHTA and CDR2 is FQGNSA in the germline V gene. This CDR3 is 16 amino acids long. Trimming took 5 bases from V and 1 from J, leaving 17 bases between them. The CDR3 DNA is TGTGCCAGCAGCACCCCAGGGGGGGAAGGCCAAGAGACCCAGTACTTC. The encoded protein is CASSTPGGEGQETQYF.

Comment on this clonotype: One end of the junction fails to match germline, which may point to a read error. In DNA form, the CDR3 reads TGTGCCAGCACTTTAACAGGGTTTGCCGGGGAGCTGTTTTTT. Encoded protein: CASTLTGFAGELFF. The V gene is TRBV27, the J gene TRBJ2-2; tentative D call: TRBD1 (6 bases). Germline loops: CDR1 MNHEY, CDR2 SMNVEV (reference sequence). This CDR3 has 14 amino acids.

This clonotype was seen more than once but under ten times. The chain has TRBV6-2 or TRBV6-3 and TRBJ2-5, with TRBD1 matching over 7 bases. The CDR3 is 13 amino acids. From germline, CDR1 is MNHEY and CDR2 SVGEGT. J was trimmed by 5 bases and V by 6 bases; bases with no gene match: 6. Written as DNA, the CDR3 is TGTGCCAGCAGCCCCAGGGGGTACGAGACCCAGTACTTC. Translating gives CASSPRGYETQYF.

This clonotype was seen repeatedly, ten times or more. The chain has TRBV21-1 and TRBJ2-3; TRBD1, the table's D call, was not compared with the DNA. TRBV21-1 corresponds to a pseudogene. This CDR3 spans 16 amino acids. CDR3 bases: TGTGCCAGCAGCAAAGTTGACCTGACAGGTAGCCCTCCGCAGTATTTT. Translating it yields CASSKVDLTGSPPQYF.

J is TRBJ2-1 and V is TRBV7-2, with 10 bases fitting TRBD2. The J segment lost 4 bases and the V segment lost 4 bases, leaving 4 bases of the junction unmatched. The CDR3 totals 15 residues. From germline, CDR1 is SGHTA and CDR2 FQGNSA. The CDR3 loop is CASSSAGGRYNEQFF. In nucleotides, the CDR3 is TGTGCCAGCAGCTCAGCGGGGGGGCGGTACAATGAGCAGTTCTTC.

V and J are TRBV2 and TRBJ2-3, with D possibly matching TRBD2 (6 bases). Germline V lookup: CDR1 SNHLY, CDR2 FYNNEI. The CDR3 is 15 amino acids. Trimming removed 3 bases at V and 2 bases at J, with 12 bases between. CDR3 sequence: CASSEGLENTDTQYF. CDR3 coding DNA: TGTGCCAGCAGTGAGGGACTGGAAAACACAGATACGCAGTATTTT.

The rearrangement joins TRBV14 to TRBJ1-1, with TRBD1 matching 9 bases. The length of the CDR3 is 15 residues. The ends lost 2 bases at V and 5 bases at J; junction bases unmatched: 6. Germline V gives CDR1 SGHDN, CDR2 FVKESK. CDR3 coding DNA: TGTGCCAGCAGCCAATTGGGACAGGGTGGAACTGAAGCTTTCTTT. Protein product: CASSQLGQGGTEAFF. The full variable domain, rest sourced from reference TRBV14 and TRBJ1-1, is EAGVTQFPSHSVIEKGQTVTLRCDPISGHDNLYWYRRVMGKEIKFLLHFVKESKQDESGMPNNRFLAERTGGTYSTLKVQPAELEDSGVYFCASSQLGQGGTEAFFGQGTRLTVV.

This chain uses TRBV21-1 with TRBJ2-7; the tabulated D call, TRBD1, remains unverified against the DNA. TRBV21-1 is assigned pseudogene status. There are 17 residues in the CDR3. The CDR3 sequence: CASSKLYRGEIAYEQYF. The CDR3 DNA follows: TGTGCCAGCAGCAAATTGTACAGGGGGGAGATCGCCTACGAGCAGTACTTC.

The chain couples TRBV7-8 to TRBJ2-4, with a possible D match to TRBD2 (6 bases). The length of the CDR3 is 19 residues. Germline V gene sequence: CDR1 SGHVS, CDR2 FQNEAQ. V was shortened by 4 bases and J by 4 bases, with 26 bases between the two germline ends. CDR3 DNA: TGTGCCAGCAGCTCTAGCCTCCGCTCCGGGACTCAAAAGAAAAACATTCAGTACTTC. It encodes CASSSSLRSGTQKKNIQYF.

This clonotype was seen only a few times. The chain couples TRBV5-1 to TRBJ2-1; 7 nucleotides align to TRBD2. Germline values: CDR1 SGHRS, CDR2 YFSETQ. Losses at the gene ends were 4 bases for V and 3 bases for J; bases not matched to a gene: 7. This CDR3 comprises 15 residues. The CDR3, as DNA: TGCGCCAGCAGCGAAGCGGGAAGAGTCTACAATGAGCAGTTCTTC. Its translation is CASSEAGRVYNEQFF.

This clonotype was seen a few times. The V gene is TRBV27, the J gene TRBJ2-3, with D tentatively TRBD2 (7 bases). The germline gives CDR1 MNHEY, CDR2 SMNVEV (reference sequence). The CDR3 covers 14 residues. V was pared by 2 bases and J by 7 bases, with 13 bases between. The DNA of the CDR3 is TGTGCCAGCAGTTTAAGCGGGGACATGAATACGCAGTATTTT. Protein sequence: CASSLSGDMNTQYF.